The 31 T cell receptor beta chains in this list originate from one sample, sequenced in a study of blood T cell repertoires in COVID-19. Sequencing used immunoSEQ multiplex PCR; TCRdb keeps in-frame clones, though not all of them. The table lists some 110,000 clones, roughly four fifths of them singletons, with 2.5% in the top ten. Sequencing used peripheral blood. The receptors were gathered from a man in his forties or fifties with acute or convalescent COVID-19.

This clone was counted between two and nine times. This rearrangement joins TRBV7-3 to TRBJ2-1; 11 nucleotides agree with TRBD2. CDR1 and CDR2 (germline): SGHTA, FQGTGA. Trimming cost V 2 bases and J 0 bases; bases outside gene matches: 3. This CDR3 is built from 17 residues. CDR3: CASSLVAGGSSYNEQFF. For the CDR3, the DNA is TGTGCCAGCAGCTTAGTAGCGGGAGGGAGCTCCTACAATGAGCAGTTCTTC.

The chain employs TRBV6-6 and TRBJ2-7, with D tentatively TRBD1 (5 bases). Trimming stripped 2 bases from V and 7 bases from J, with 15 bases between. The CDR3 totals 14 residues. The germline gives CDR1 MNHNY, CDR2 SVGAGI (reference sequence). This CDR3 reads CASSYHGQPEEQYF. DNA for the CDR3: TGTGCCAGCAGTTACCACGGACAACCTGAAGAGCAGTACTTC.

This sequence joins TRBV15 and TRBJ1-1; 10 nucleotides line up with TRBD1. CDR3 length: 16 amino acids. The V and J ends lost 1 base and 1 base, in that order; junction bases with no gene match: 3. Per the germline V gene, CDR1 is LNHNV and CDR2 is YYDKDF (reference sequence). Here the CDR3 DNA reads TGTGCCACCAGCAGAGGACAGGGGGCGGGGAACACTGAAGCTTTCTTT. It translates to CATSRGQGAGNTEAFF.

This chain links TRBV5-6 with TRBJ1-1; D remains ambiguous. Germline CDR1 is SGHDT and CDR2 is YYEEEE. The V gene lost 4 bases and the J gene lost 3 bases, with 19 bases spanning the gap. There are 16 residues in the CDR3. The CDR3 region is CASSRLIPEADTEAFF. The CDR3 DNA reads TGTGCCAGCAGCCGGCTGATACCGGAGGCGGACACTGAAGCTTTCTTT.

This chain links TRBV12-3 or TRBV12-4 with TRBJ1-1; D gene uncertain. V was clipped by 6 bases and J by 0 bases, with 8 bases between them. This CDR3 spans 13 amino acids. The CDR3: CASRTTVNTEAFF. CDR3 nucleotide sequence: TGTGCCAGCAGAACTACTGTGAACACTGAAGCTTTCTTT.

The chain joins TRBV6-5 to TRBJ1-1; TRBD1 is a possible D gene (6 bases). This CDR3 has 15 residues. V was cut by 5 bases and J by 2 bases, with 15 bases left in between. Germline V gene sequence: CDR1 MNHEY, CDR2 SVGAGI. The chain's CDR3 is CASSTSDSFNTEAFF. The CDR3 nucleotides are TGTGCCAGCAGTACCTCGGACAGTTTTAACACTGAAGCTTTCTTT.

The chain carries TRBV6-5 and TRBJ1-1; tentatively, D is TRBD1 (5 bases). The CDR3 consists of 13 residues. V was clipped by 5 bases and J by 4 bases, with 11 bases between them. Germline V gene lookup returns CDR1 MNHEY and CDR2 SVGAGI. The CDR3 bases are TGTGCCAGCAGTACAGGATGGACCACTGAAGCTTTCTTT. Protein: CASSTGWTTEAFF.

The chain joins TRBV2 to TRBJ1-1, with unresolved D. The germline V gene encodes CDR1 SNHLY and CDR2 FYNNEI. This CDR3 contains 15 residues. The V gene lost 3 bases and the J gene lost 11 bases, with 22 bases spanning the gap. CDR3 loop: CASSETTEILHSAFF. CDR3 bases: TGTGCCAGCAGTGAGACTACGGAGATACTCCACTCGGCTTTCTTT.

The V and J genes are TRBV27 and TRBJ1-5, with 7 bases that match TRBD1. Unmatched junction bases numbered 5, after V lost 2 bases and J lost 4 bases. The germline gives CDR1 MNHEY, CDR2 SMNVEV (reference sequence). The length of the CDR3 is 15 residues. Written as DNA, the CDR3 is TGTGCCAGCAGTTTAGGACAGGCTCTGAATCAGCCCCAGCATTTT. Translation: CASSLGQALNQPQHF.

DNA of the CDR3: TGTGCCAGCGCGCAAGAGACCCAGTACTTC. Translating gives CASAQETQYF. The chain carries TRBV18 and TRBJ2-5; no reliable D call. Germline V gene lookup returns CDR1 KGHSH and CDR2 LQKENI. CDR3 length: 10 amino acids. Trimming removed 8 bases from V and 2 bases from J, with 3 bases in between.

This rearrangement joins TRBV7-2 to TRBJ2-2; no definite D call. The CDR3 has 16 residues. V lost 1 base and J lost 0, with 9 bases in between. Germline assignment: CDR1 SGHTA and CDR2 FQGNSA. The CDR3 nucleotides read TGTGCCAGCAGCTTAGAAGGCACTACGAACACCGGGGAGCTGTTTTTT. Translation: CASSLEGTTNTGELFF. The whole variable domain, filled in from reference TRBV7-2 and TRBJ2-2, reads GAGVSQSPSNKVTEKGKDVELRCDPISGHTALYWYRQSLGQGLEFLIYFQGNSAPDKSGLPSDRFSAERTGGSVSTLTIQRTQQEDSAVYLCASSLEGTTNTGELFFGEGSRLTVL.

V and J are TRBV6-5 and TRBJ2-1; 9 positions match TRBD1. The CDR3 is 13 amino acids. The ends lost 6 bases at V and 7 bases at J; junction bases unmatched: 4. The germline CDR1 and CDR2 sequences are MNHEY and SVGAGI. CDR3 loop: CASRGQGGNEQFF. CDR3 nucleotide sequence: TGTGCCAGCAGGGGACAGGGAGGGAATGAGCAGTTCTTC.

The rearrangement links TRBV21-1 to TRBJ1-5. TRBV21-1 is a documented pseudogene. The CDR3 length is 13 residues. The DNA for the CDR3 is TGTGCCAGCAGCAAAGGACCCGCGAAAGAGGGGCATTTT. Its protein is CASSKGPAKEGHF.

J is TRBJ1-3 and V is TRBV4-1; D is unresolved. This CDR3 spans 14 amino acids. Trimming shortened V by 0 bases and J by 4 bases, and 7 bases separated the two germline ends. CDR1 and CDR2 (germline): MGHRA, YSYEKL. CDR3 in DNA: TGCGCCAGCAGCCAAGAATCCCCAGGAAACACCATATATTTT. Residues: CASSQESPGNTIYF.

Only a few counts were recorded for this clone. For the CDR3, the DNA is TGTGCCAGTAGTATCAGGGAAGGGTATGGCTACACCTTC. Translating gives CASSIREGYGYTF. The chain carries TRBV19 and TRBJ1-2, with TRBD1 as a possible D gene (5 bases). V was clipped by 3 bases and J by 5 bases, with 10 bases between them. The CDR3 contains 13 residues. Germline loops: CDR1 LNHDA, CDR2 SQIVND (reference sequence).

This clone was recorded once. The chain recombines TRBV29-1 with TRBJ2-3, with 11 bases lining up with TRBD2. Germline V lookup: CDR1 SQVTM, CDR2 ANQGSEA. The CDR3 has 15 amino acids. The CDR3 coding sequence is TGCAGTTCGACCCTTTTAGCGGGAGGGCCAGATACGCAGTATTTT. Encoded protein: CSSTLLAGGPDTQYF.

This clone was counted between two and nine times. V and J are TRBV11-2 and TRBJ1-1; D gene ambiguous. V lost 7 bases to trimming and J lost 2 bases, with 14 bases between them. Germline CDR1 SGHAT, CDR2 FQNNGV. CDR3 length: 14 amino acids. The DNA of the CDR3 is TGTGCCAGCAAACCACAGATAACAAACACTGAAGCTTTCTTT. Translation: CASKPQITNTEAFF.

This clone was detected many times. Other DNA sequences from this sample encode an identical CDR3 as well. The chain couples TRBV3-1 (or the pseudogene TRBV3-2) to TRBJ2-3; 13 bases map to TRBD2. Germline CDR1 reads LGHDT; CDR2 reads YNNKEL (reference sequence). This CDR3 comprises 16 residues. The J segment lost 3 bases and the V segment lost 4 bases, leaving 4 bases of the junction unmatched. CDR3 in DNA: TGTGCCAGCAGCCTCACTAGCGGGGGGGCGACAGATACGCAGTATTTT. Its translation is CASSLTSGGATDTQYF.

The CDR3 DNA reads as TGCGCCAGCAGTGAGTTCGGCGGTGGGGAGACCCAGTACTTC. This sequence encodes CASSEFGGGETQYF. V and J are TRBV10-1 and TRBJ2-5; no definite D call. Trimming took off 1 base at V and 5 bases at J, with 11 bases between the two ends. Germline V lookup: CDR1 WNHNN, CDR2 SYGVQD (reference sequence). This CDR3 region has 14 residues.

V and J are TRBV12-5 and TRBJ1-6; no clear D. V lost 6 bases and J lost 0, with 6 bases in between. Per germline, CDR1 LGHNT and CDR2 FRNRAP. This CDR3 region has 14 residues. In DNA, the CDR3 is TGTGCTAGTGGAGCGAGCTCCTATAATTCACCCCTCCACTTT. Its protein is CASGASSYNSPLHF.

The rearrangement links TRBV4-2 to TRBJ2-3, with TRBD2 identical over 8 bases. The V segment lost 0 bases and the J segment 5 bases; nucleotides outside the gene matches: 4. Germline-derived CDR1 and CDR2 are LGHNA and YNFKEQ. This CDR3 has 15 residues. CDR3 in amino acids: CASSQDTSGGDTQYF. Written as DNA, the CDR3 is TGTGCCAGCAGCCAAGATACCAGCGGGGGAGATACGCAGTATTTT.

J is TRBJ2-7 and V is TRBV5-8, with D maybe TRBD1 (5 bases). Trimming removed 2 bases at V and 3 bases at J, with 12 bases between. The germline V gene has CDR1 SGHTS and CDR2 YDEGEE. The CDR3 has 14 amino acids. CDR3 nucleotides: TGTGCCAGCAGCTTCCAGGGCCTCGGCTACGAGCAGTACTTC. Amino acid sequence: CASSFQGLGYEQYF.

The chain recombines TRBV7-8 with TRBJ1-1; TRBD1 agrees at 7 bases. Trimming removed 6 bases from V and 4 bases from J; junction bases left unmatched: 5. CDR3 length: 13 residues. Per the germline V gene, CDR1 is SGHVS and CDR2 is FQNEAQ. The CDR3 loop is CASSFRQGTEAFF. CDR3 bases: TGTGCCAGCAGTTTTCGACAGGGCACTGAAGCTTTCTTT.

For the CDR3, the DNA is TGCGCCAGCAGCTCAGGACAGGGAATTGATACTGAAGCTTTCTTT. This sequence encodes CASSSGQGIDTEAFF. The rearrangement uses TRBV5-1 and TRBJ1-1, with 8 bases fitting TRBD1. The CDR3 spans 15 residues. CDR1 is SGHRS, CDR2 YFSETQ, per germline. V dropped 3 bases and J dropped 5; count of bases not matched to a gene: 9.

This chain uses TRBV19 with TRBJ2-7, with D hard to call. CDR1 LNHDA and CDR2 SQIVND come from the germline V gene (reference sequence). The length of the CDR3 is 14 residues. The V end lost 5 bases, the J end lost 4 bases, and 15 bases lay between the germline ends. For the CDR3, the DNA is TGTGCCAGTAGTCCGGTTCCTGACTTGTACGAGCAGTACTTC. Translation gives CASSPVPDLYEQYF. The complete variable domain, with remaining parts taken from reference TRBV19 and TRBJ2-7, reads DGGITQSPKYLFRKEGQNVTLSCEQNLNHDAMYWYRQDPGQGLRLIYYSQIVNDFQKGDIAEGYSVSREKKESFPLTVTSAQKNPTAFYLCASSPVPDLYEQYFGPGTRLTVT.

In this sample, this clone turned up many times. The chain uses TRBV27 and TRBJ2-7; 9 bases line up with TRBD1. Germline V gene lookup returns CDR1 MNHEY and CDR2 SMNVEV (reference sequence). Trimming removed 4 bases from V and 2 bases from J; junction bases left unmatched: 3. The CDR3 is 14 residues long. The CDR3 DNA follows: TGTGCCAGCAGTTGGGGACAGGGTACCTACGAGCAGTACTTC. It translates to CASSWGQGTYEQYF.

This clone was counted a single time. This sequence joins TRBV2 and TRBJ1-5; 7 nucleotides align to TRBD1. The CDR3 has 15 residues. Trimming cost V 3 bases and J 0 bases; bases outside gene matches: 2. Germline V lookup: CDR1 SNHLY, CDR2 FYNNEI. The CDR3 loop reads CASSEGTVSNQPQHF. As DNA, the CDR3 is TGTGCCAGCAGTGAGGGGACAGTTAGCAATCAGCCCCAGCATTTT. Using reference TRBV2 and TRBJ1-5 for the parts outside the CDR3, the full variable domain is EPEVTQTPSHQVTQMGQEVILRCVPISNHLYFYWYRQILGQKVEFLVSFYNNEISEKSEIFDDQFSVERPDGSNFTLKIRSTKLEDSAMYFCASSEGTVSNQPQHFGDGTRLSIL.

The J gene is TRBJ1-6, the V gene TRBV3-1 (or the pseudogene TRBV3-2); TRBD1 might be the D (5 bases). From germline, CDR1 is LGHDT and CDR2 YNNKEL (reference sequence). V lost 4 bases and J lost 7, with 17 bases in between. This CDR3 has 16 amino acids. CDR3: CASSLRQTLFNSPLHF. CDR3 DNA sequence: TGTGCCAGCAGCCTTCGACAGACTCTTTTCAATTCACCCCTCCACTTT.

The rearrangement uses TRBV28 and TRBJ1-4, with D hard to call. V lost 3 bases to trimming and J lost 4 bases, with 9 bases between them. The germline V gene has CDR1 MDHEN and CDR2 SYDVKM. The CDR3 covers 14 residues. The CDR3 DNA reads TGTGCCAGCAGTTTTAGCGGCCTTAATGAAAAACTGTTTTTT. Its protein is CASSFSGLNEKLFF.

The chain links TRBV5-1 to TRBJ1-1; 9 bases align to TRBD1. Losses at the gene ends were 4 bases for V and 5 bases for J; bases not matched to a gene: 12. CDR1 SGHRS and CDR2 YFSETQ come from the germline V gene. This CDR3 region has 16 residues. Here the CDR3 reads CASSIRTGETVTEAFF. The DNA of the CDR3 is TGCGCCAGCAGCATAAGGACAGGGGAAACAGTGACTGAAGCTTTCTTT.

V and J are TRBV6-5 and TRBJ1-5, with D possibly matching TRBD1 (5 bases). The germline V gene has CDR1 MNHEY and CDR2 SVGAGI. The CDR3 contains 14 residues. The CDR3 DNA sequence: TGTGTGAGCACGGGGGATTTTGGCAATCAGCCCCAGCATTTT. Translation: CVSTGDFGNQPQHF.